These 19 T cell receptor beta chains were all obtained from the same sample, sequenced in a study of cytomegalovirus exposure and HLA in healthy donors (dated by TCRdb to about 2017). The library relied on the immunoSEQ multiplex PCR assay. A mixture of 60 forward primers for TCR Vbeta segments and 13 reverse primers for TCR Jbeta segments was used in the multiplex PCR. TCRdb took this table from immuneACCESS and kept in-frame rearrangements with V and J called. Such tables lack part of the clones; where checked against another copy, unresolved V genes explain under half of the gap, and the rest is unexplained. This sample gives under 200,000 clones in total; 68% of them show up just once. Of the sample, 1.1% to 1.5% falls within the top ten clones. The sample consisted of PBMCs. All receptors derive from a man between 45 and 60 years old in good health and CMV-seronegative.

Written as DNA, the CDR3 is TGTGCCAGTAGTATCGACAGGAGCTCCTACAATGAGCAGTTCTTC. Amino acids: CASSIDRSSYNEQFF. J is TRBJ2-1 and V is TRBV19; perhaps TRBD1 as D (6 bases). The length of the CDR3 is 15 residues. V was pared by 3 bases and J by 0 bases, with 9 bases between. Per the germline V gene, CDR1 is LNHDA and CDR2 is SQIVND (reference sequence).

There are a few counts of this clone. The V call is TRBV2, the J call TRBJ1-2; D possibly corresponds to TRBD1 (5 bases). Trimming pared 4 bases from V and 6 bases from J, leaving 15 bases between. The CDR3 extends over 14 amino acids. Germline V gives CDR1 SNHLY, CDR2 FYNNEI. The CDR3 sequence: CASSGSREGDGYTF. Here the CDR3 DNA reads TGTGCCAGCAGTGGATCAAGGGAAGGGGATGGCTACACCTTC.

This chain joins TRBV5-1 and TRBJ1-1; TRBD1 aligns across 7 bases. The ends lost 0 bases at V and 1 base at J; junction bases unmatched: 3. Germline CDR1 reads SGHRS; CDR2 reads YFSETQ. This CDR3 is built from 15 residues. CDR3 bases: TGCGCCAGCAGCTTGGGACAGGGAACGAACACTGAAGCTTTCTTT. It is translated as CASSLGQGTNTEAFF. The entire variable domain, with the rest obtained from reference TRBV5-1 and TRBJ1-1, is as follows: KAGVTQTPRYLIKTRGQQVTLSCSPISGHRSVSWYQQTPGQGLQFLFEYFSETQRNKGNFPGRFSGRQFSNSRSEMNVSTLELGDSALYLCASSLGQGTNTEAFFGQGTRLTVV.

Here the CDR3 DNA reads TGTGCCAGCAGCTTGGCTGGTGGGCAGGGGGCATGGGGCTACACCTTC. Translating gives CASSLAGGQGAWGYTF. V is TRBV5-4 and J is TRBJ1-2; 8 bases agree with TRBD1. The germline gives CDR1 SGHNT, CDR2 YYREEE (reference sequence). Trimming cost V 0 bases and J 8 bases; bases outside gene matches: 12. The CDR3 totals 16 residues.

J is TRBJ2-2 and V is TRBV29-1; 7 nucleotides match TRBD1. The CDR3 length is 13 residues. Germline V gene data show CDR1 as SQVTM and CDR2 as ANQGSEA. Trimming cost V 7 bases and J 2 bases; bases outside gene matches: 4. The CDR3 bases are TGCAGCGCCAGACAGGGAAACACCGGGGAGCTGTTTTTT. Its translation: CSARQGNTGELFF.

This chain joins TRBV5-6 and TRBJ2-5; D is perhaps TRBD1 (6 bases). The end of the DNA aligns better with TRBJ2-7, so the J call may be wrong. CDR1 and CDR2 (germline): SGHDT, YYEEEE. CDR3 length: 16 amino acids. The CDR3 region is CASSLSAGTWIAEQYF. The DNA of the CDR3 is TGTGCCAGCAGCTTGTCGGCCGGGACATGGATCGCCGAGCAGTACTTC.

This rearrangement joins TRBV6-4 to TRBJ2-3, with 10 bases identical to TRBD1. The CDR3 runs 13 residues. Germline CDR1 reads MRHNA; CDR2 reads SNTAGT. V lost 4 bases, J lost 8 bases, and 3 bases stayed unmatched. CDR3 bases: TGTGCCAGCAGTGGGGACAGGGGTGGTACGCAGTATTTT. This encodes CASSGDRGGTQYF.

The chain links TRBV9 to TRBJ1-3, with D possibly being TRBD1 (6 bases). CDR3 length: 14 residues. Between the trimmed V and J ends, which lost 4 bases and 0 bases, there was a span of 8 bases. Germline V gene lookup returns CDR1 SGDLS and CDR2 YYNGEE. CDR3 amino acids: CASSLDSSGNTIYF. Written as DNA, the CDR3 is TGTGCCAGCAGCTTGGACAGCTCTGGAAACACCATATATTTT.

In its sample, this clone was seen a few times. The J gene is TRBJ2-7, the V gene TRBV15, with D perhaps TRBD1 (6 bases). Germline V CDR1 and CDR2: LNHNV, YYDKDF (reference sequence). The length of the CDR3 is 15 residues. With 5 bases removed from V and 0 bases from J, the gap between germline ends came to 14 bases. The CDR3 nucleotides are TGTGCCACCAGCGTAGGTGGGGGCAGCTCCTACGAGCAGTACTTC. Protein product: CATSVGGGSSYEQYF.

The genes are TRBV27 and TRBJ2-3, with a possible D match to TRBD2 (5 bases). Germline CDR1 is MNHEY and CDR2 is SMNVEV (reference sequence). Trimming left V 6 bases short and J 1 base short, with 11 bases between. This CDR3 region has 14 residues. This chain's CDR3 is CASSPFGGTDTQYF. In DNA form, the CDR3 reads TGTGCCAGCAGCCCCTTCGGGGGCACAGATACGCAGTATTTT.

The chain recombines TRBV19 with TRBJ1-2, with 9 bases matching TRBD1. The CDR3 is made up of 13 amino acids. Trimming at V came to 5 bases and at J to 13 bases, leaving 11 bases not matched to a gene. The germline V gene encodes CDR1 LNHDA and CDR2 SQIVND (reference sequence). The CDR3 here is CASSFMGQGKGTF. The CDR3 DNA reads as TGTGCCAGTAGTTTCATGGGACAGGGTAAGGGCACCTTC.

V is TRBV5-5 and J is TRBJ1-6; D perhaps matches TRBD1 (5 bases). Germline loops: CDR1 SGHKS, CDR2 YYEKEE (reference sequence). The V gene lost 0 bases and the J gene lost 3 bases, with 7 bases spanning the gap. The length of the CDR3 is 15 residues. The CDR3 loop is CASSLVRGYNSPLHF. As DNA, the CDR3 is TGTGCCAGCAGCTTGGTAAGGGGCTATAATTCACCCCTCCACTTT.

This clone was observed a few times. The chain combines TRBV7-8 with TRBJ1-1, with no clear D. The CDR3 spans 13 residues. Germline CDR1 is SGHVS and CDR2 is FQNEAQ. Between the trimmed V and J ends, which lost 4 bases and 10 bases, there was a span of 16 bases. The CDR3 spells CASSYRETRGAFF. The CDR3 bases are TGTGCCAGCAGCTATAGGGAGACGCGGGGAGCTTTCTTT.

This clone was found a few times. The chain uses TRBV27 and TRBJ1-5; 7 nucleotides match TRBD1. CDR1 is MNHEY and CDR2 is SMNVEV in the germline V gene (reference sequence). J gave up 3 bases and V 3 bases, and 2 bases lay outside the gene matches. CDR3 size: 14 residues. The CDR3: CASSLTGPNQPQHF. Here the CDR3 DNA reads TGTGCCAGCAGTTTGACAGGGCCCAATCAGCCCCAGCATTTT.

Written as DNA, the CDR3 is TGTGCCATTCGGGACAGGGGGAATAACGGGGAGCTGTTTTTT. It codes for CAIRDRGNNGELFF. V gene TRBV7-6 combines with J gene TRBJ2-2, with TRBD1 matching 11 bases. This CDR3 is 14 amino acids long. The V and J ends lost 10 bases and 7 bases, in that order; junction bases with no gene match: 8. Germline assignment: CDR1 SGHVS and CDR2 FNYEAQ.

V is TRBV5-1 and J is TRBJ1-4, with D possibly matching TRBD1 (5 bases). Germline V gene data show CDR1 as SGHRS and CDR2 as YFSETQ. Trimming took 0 bases from V and 5 from J, leaving 14 bases between them. CDR3 length: 16 residues. The CDR3: CASSLAGGSANEKLFF. In DNA form, the CDR3 reads TGCGCCAGCAGCTTGGCCGGGGGGTCGGCGAATGAAAAACTGTTTTTT. Using reference TRBV5-1 and TRBJ1-4 for the parts outside the CDR3, the full variable domain is KAGVTQTPRYLIKTRGQQVTLSCSPISGHRSVSWYQQTPGQGLQFLFEYFSETQRNKGNFPGRFSGRQFSNSRSEMNVSTLELGDSALYLCASSLAGGSANEKLFFGSGTQLSVL.

The V and J genes are TRBV5-1 and TRBJ1-1, with 8 nucleotides matching TRBD1. V shed 3 bases, J shed 5 bases, and the junction held 6 bases outside the gene matches. The CDR3 is 14 residues long. Germline V gives CDR1 SGHRS, CDR2 YFSETQ. The CDR3 sequence is CASSSGQGWTEAFF. CDR3 in DNA: TGCGCCAGCAGCTCCGGACAGGGATGGACTGAAGCTTTCTTT.

A few counts support this clone. The J gene is TRBJ1-1, the V gene TRBV7-9; 9 bases align to TRBD1. The CDR3 spans 15 residues. Trimming at V came to 5 bases and at J to 4 bases, leaving 8 bases not matched to a gene. In germline, CDR1 is SEHNR, CDR2 FQNEAQ (reference sequence). The CDR3 protein is CASSDHRGLGTEAFF. The DNA of the CDR3 is TGTGCCAGCAGCGACCACAGGGGGCTGGGCACTGAAGCTTTCTTT.

The chain is built from TRBV7-8 and TRBJ2-5; possibly TRBD2 for D (6 bases). The closer fit of TRBJ2-7 to the DNA end suggests the J call may be wrong. The CDR3 loop spans 14 amino acids. In germline, CDR1 is SGHVS, CDR2 FQNEAQ. Written as DNA, the CDR3 is TGTGCCAGCAGCTCGTCGGGACTCCTCGACGAGCAGTACTTC. It translates to CASSSSGLLDEQYF.